The entry that follows covers one T cell receptor (beta chain) sequence. Its target is not known. This sample was included in a study of T-cell memory formation after mild COVID-19. Germline V gene lookup returns CDR1 MNHEY and CDR2 SVGAGI. CDR3 size: 18 residues. Trimming shortened V by 0 bases and J by 8 bases, and 23 bases separated the two germline ends. Regarding the study as a whole: Later expanders leaned CD4+, whereas day 15 to 85 contracting clones were balanced CD4/CD8.

The authors produced TCR alpha and TCR beta cDNA libraries with sample barcodes and UMIs by 5'RACE using constant-segment primers. TCRdb used MiXCR to reprocess the 5' RACE reads, holding one entry per CDR3 protein. Of under 600,000 distinct CDR3 sequences in the sample, about 20% were seen once. The sequence derives from an adult woman who had mild COVID-19 (a few samples of this study predate the infection). Cell type and time point are not known. Sequenced sample: PBMCs or a T cell subset sorted from them (not recorded which). This chain links TRBV6-5 with TRBJ2-1, with D perhaps given as TRBD1 or TRBD2 (5 bases each). CDR3 in DNA: TGTGCCAGCAGTTACTCGGGCCTAGCAGTAGGGGCATTGGATGAGCAGTTCTTC. Translating it yields CASSYSGLAVGALDEQFF.